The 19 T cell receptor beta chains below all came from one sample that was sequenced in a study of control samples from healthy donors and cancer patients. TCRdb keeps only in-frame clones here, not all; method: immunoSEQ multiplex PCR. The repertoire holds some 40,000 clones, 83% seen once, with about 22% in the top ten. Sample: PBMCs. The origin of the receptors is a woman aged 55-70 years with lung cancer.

DNA for the CDR3: TGTGCCAGCAGCCCCTCGACAGTTTACTATGGCTACACCTTC. Its protein is CASSPSTVYYGYTF. The chain combines TRBV14 with TRBJ1-2; maybe TRBD1 (5 bases). Trimming shortened V by 4 bases and J by 3 bases, and 12 bases separated the two germline ends. This CDR3 region has 14 residues. Germline V gene sequence: CDR1 SGHDN, CDR2 FVKESK.

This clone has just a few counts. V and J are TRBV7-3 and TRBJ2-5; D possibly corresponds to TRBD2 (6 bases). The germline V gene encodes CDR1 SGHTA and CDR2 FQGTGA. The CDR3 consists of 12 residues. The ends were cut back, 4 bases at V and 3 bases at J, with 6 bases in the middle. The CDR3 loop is CASSSSEETQYF. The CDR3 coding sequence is TGTGCCAGCAGCTCTAGCGAAGAGACCCAGTACTTC.

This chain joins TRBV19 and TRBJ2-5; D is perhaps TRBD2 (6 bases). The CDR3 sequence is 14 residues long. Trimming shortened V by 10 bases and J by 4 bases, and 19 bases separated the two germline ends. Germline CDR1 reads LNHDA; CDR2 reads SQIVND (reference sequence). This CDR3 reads CATRPGLLRETQYF. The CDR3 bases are TGTGCCACGCGGCCGGGACTCCTCCGAGAGACCCAGTACTTC.

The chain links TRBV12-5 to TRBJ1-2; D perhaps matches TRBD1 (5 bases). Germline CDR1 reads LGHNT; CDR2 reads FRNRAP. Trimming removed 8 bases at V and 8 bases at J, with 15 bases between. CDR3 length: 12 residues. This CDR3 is CASKRDGRGYTF. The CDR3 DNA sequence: TGTGCTAGTAAAAGGGACGGGCGCGGCTACACCTTC.

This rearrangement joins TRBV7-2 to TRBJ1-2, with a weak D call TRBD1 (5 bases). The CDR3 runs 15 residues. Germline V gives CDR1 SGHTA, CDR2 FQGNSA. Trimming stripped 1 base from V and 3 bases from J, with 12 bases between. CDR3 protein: CASSLGDGPHYGYTF. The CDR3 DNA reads TGTGCCAGCAGCTTAGGGGACGGGCCACACTATGGCTACACCTTC.

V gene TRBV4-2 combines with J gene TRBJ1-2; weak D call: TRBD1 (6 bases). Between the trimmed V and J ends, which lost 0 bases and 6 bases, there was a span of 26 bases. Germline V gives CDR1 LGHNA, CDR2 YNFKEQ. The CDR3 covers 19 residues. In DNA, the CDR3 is TGTGCCAGCAGCCAAGAAAACAGGGAGCCGAGGGGTGTGGGGGATGGCTACACCTTC. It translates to CASSQENREPRGVGDGYTF.

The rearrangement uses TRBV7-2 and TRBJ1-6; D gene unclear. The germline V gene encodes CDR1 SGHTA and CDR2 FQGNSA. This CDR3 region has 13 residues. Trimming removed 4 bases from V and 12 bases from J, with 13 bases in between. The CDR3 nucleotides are TGTGCCAGCAGCTCTTATCAGGATGGACCCCTCCACTTT. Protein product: CASSSYQDGPLHF.

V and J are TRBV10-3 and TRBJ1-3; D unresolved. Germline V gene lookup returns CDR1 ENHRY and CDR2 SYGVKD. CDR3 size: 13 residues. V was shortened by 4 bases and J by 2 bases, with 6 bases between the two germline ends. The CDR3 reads CAISVEAGNTIYF. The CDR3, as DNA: TGTGCCATCAGTGTGGAGGCTGGAAACACCATATATTTT.

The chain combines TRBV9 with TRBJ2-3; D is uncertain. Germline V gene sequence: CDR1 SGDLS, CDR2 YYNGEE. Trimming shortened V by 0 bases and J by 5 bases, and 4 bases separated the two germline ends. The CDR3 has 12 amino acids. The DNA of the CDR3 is TGTGCCAGCAGCGTAGTTGAAGATACGCAGTATTTT. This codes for CASSVVEDTQYF.

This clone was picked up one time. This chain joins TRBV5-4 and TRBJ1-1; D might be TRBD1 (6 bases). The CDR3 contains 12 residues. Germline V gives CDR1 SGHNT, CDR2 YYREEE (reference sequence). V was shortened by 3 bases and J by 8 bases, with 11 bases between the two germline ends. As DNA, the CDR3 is TGTGCCAGCAGCTGGGGGGGGACAGAAGCTTTCTTT. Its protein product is CASSWGGTEAFF. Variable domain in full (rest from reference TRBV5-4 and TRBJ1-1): ETGVTQSPTHLIKTRGQQVTLRCSSQSGHNTVSWYQQALGQGPQFIFQYYREEENGRGNFPPRFSGLQFPNYSSELNVNALELDDSALYLCASSWGGTEAFFGQGTRLTVV.

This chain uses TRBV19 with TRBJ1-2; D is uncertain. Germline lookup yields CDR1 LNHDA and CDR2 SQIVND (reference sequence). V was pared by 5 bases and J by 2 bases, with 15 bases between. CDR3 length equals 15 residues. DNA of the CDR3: TGTGCCAGTAGTGCCCAATCCCGGGGAAACTATGGCTACACCTTC. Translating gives CASSAQSRGNYGYTF. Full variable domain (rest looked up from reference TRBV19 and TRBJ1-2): DGGITQSPKYLFRKEGQNVTLSCEQNLNHDAMYWYRQDPGQGLRLIYYSQIVNDFQKGDIAEGYSVSREKKESFPLTVTSAQKNPTAFYLCASSAQSRGNYGYTFGSGTRLTVV.

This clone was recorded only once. The CDR3 reads CAISELTTGRAEAFF. The CDR3 DNA follows: TGTGCCATCAGTGAGCTGACAACTGGACGCGCTGAAGCTTTCTTT. The chain carries TRBV10-3 and TRBJ1-1, with D unresolved. Germline V gene sequence: CDR1 ENHRY, CDR2 SYGVKD. The CDR3 consists of 15 residues. V was cut by 2 bases and J by 6 bases, with 16 bases left in between.

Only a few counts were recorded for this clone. CDR3 residues: CASSLVWATHEAFF. The CDR3 coding sequence is TGTGCCAGCAGCCTCGTATGGGCTACCCATGAAGCTTTCTTT. This chain links TRBV11-3 with TRBJ1-1; D is uncertain. CDR1 is SGHNT, CDR2 YENEEA, per germline. The CDR3 is made up of 14 amino acids. V lost 5 bases to trimming and J lost 7 bases, with 17 bases between them.

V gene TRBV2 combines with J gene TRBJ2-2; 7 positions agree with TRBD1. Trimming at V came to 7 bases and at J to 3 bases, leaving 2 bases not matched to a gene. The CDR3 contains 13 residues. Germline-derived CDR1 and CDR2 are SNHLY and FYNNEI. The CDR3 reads CASIQGDTGELFF. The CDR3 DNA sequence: TGTGCCAGCATCCAGGGGGACACCGGGGAGCTGTTTTTT. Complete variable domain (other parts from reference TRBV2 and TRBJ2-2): EPEVTQTPSHQVTQMGQEVILRCVPISNHLYFYWYRQILGQKVEFLVSFYNNEISEKSEIFDDQFSVERPDGSNFTLKIRSTKLEDSAMYFCASIQGDTGELFFGEGSRLTVL.

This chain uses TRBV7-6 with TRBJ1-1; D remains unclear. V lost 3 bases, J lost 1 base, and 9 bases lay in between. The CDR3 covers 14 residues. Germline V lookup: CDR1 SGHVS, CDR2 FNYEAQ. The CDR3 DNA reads TGTGCCAGCAGCTTCGGACTTAGGAACACTGAAGCTTTCTTT. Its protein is CASSFGLRNTEAFF. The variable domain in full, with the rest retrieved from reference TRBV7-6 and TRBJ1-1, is GAGVSQSPRYKVTKRGQDVALRCDPISGHVSLYWYRQALGQGPEFLTYFNYEAQQDKSGLPNDRFSAERPEGSISTLTIQRTEQRDSAMYRCASSFGLRNTEAFFGQGTRLTVV.

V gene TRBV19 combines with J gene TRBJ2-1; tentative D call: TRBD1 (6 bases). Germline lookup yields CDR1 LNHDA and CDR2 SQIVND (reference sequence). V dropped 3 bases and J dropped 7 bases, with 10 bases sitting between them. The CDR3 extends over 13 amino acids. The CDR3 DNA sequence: TGTGCCAGTAGTATCCTACAGGGAAATGAGCAGTTCTTC. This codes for CASSILQGNEQFF.

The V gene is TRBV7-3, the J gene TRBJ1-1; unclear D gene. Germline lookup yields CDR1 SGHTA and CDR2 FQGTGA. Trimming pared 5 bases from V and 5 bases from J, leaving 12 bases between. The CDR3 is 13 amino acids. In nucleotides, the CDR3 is TGTGCCAGCAGCCCGGGTGGGAGTACTGAAGCTTTCTTT. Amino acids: CASSPGGSTEAFF.

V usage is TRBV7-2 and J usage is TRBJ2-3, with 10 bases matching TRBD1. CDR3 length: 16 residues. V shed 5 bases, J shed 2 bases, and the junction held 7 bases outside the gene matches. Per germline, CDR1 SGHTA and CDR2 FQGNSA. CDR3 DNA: TGTGCCAGCAGCCTGAGACAGGGGGCTTTCACAGATACGCAGTATTTT. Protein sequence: CASSLRQGAFTDTQYF.

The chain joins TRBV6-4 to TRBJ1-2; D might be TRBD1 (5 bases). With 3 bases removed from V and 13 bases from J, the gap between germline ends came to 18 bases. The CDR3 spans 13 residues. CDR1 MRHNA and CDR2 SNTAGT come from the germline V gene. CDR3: CASSDMGTADLTF. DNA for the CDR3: TGTGCCAGCAGTGATATGGGGACCGCCGATCTCACCTTC.